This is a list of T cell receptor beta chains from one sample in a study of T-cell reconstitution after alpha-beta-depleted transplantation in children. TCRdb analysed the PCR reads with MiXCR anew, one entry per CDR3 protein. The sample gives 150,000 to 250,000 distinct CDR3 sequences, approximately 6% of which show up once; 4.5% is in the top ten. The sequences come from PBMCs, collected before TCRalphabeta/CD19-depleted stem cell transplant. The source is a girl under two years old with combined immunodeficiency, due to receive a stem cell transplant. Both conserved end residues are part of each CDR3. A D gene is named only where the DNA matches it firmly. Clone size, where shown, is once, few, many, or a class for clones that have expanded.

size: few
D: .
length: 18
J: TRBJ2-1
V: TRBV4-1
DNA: TGCGCCAGCAGCCAATTGGGGTCACACCTCGGGGCCTACAATGAGCAGTTCTTC
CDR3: CASSQLGSHLGAYNEQFF

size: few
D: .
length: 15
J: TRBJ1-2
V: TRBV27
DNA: TGTGCCAGCAGGAGTGGGGGTCGACCCTACTATGGCTACACCTTC
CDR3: CASRSGGRPYYGYTF

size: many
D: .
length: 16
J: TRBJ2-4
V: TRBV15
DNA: TGTGCCACCAGCACGGACCGGGCTCGGGCCAAAAACATTCAGTACTTC
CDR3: CATSTDRARAKNIQYF

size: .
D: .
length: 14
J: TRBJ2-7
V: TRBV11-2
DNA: TGTGCCAGCAGCTTAGATGGGGGAGTATACGAGCAGTACTTC
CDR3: CASSLDGGVYEQYF

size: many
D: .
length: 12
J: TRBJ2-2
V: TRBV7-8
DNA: TGTGCCAGCAGCCCTAGCACCGGGGAGCTGTTTTTT
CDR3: CASSPSTGELFF

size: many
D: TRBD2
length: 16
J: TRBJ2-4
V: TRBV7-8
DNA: TGTGCCAGCAGCTCGCGGGGGTGGGGCAAATTGGACATTCAGTACTTC
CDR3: CASSSRGWGKLDIQYF

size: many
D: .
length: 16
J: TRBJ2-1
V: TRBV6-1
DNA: TGTGCCAGCAGTGAAATGGAGGGGGGATCATACAATGAGCAGTTCTTC
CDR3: CASSEMEGGSYNEQFF

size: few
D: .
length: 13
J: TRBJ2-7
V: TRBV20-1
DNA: TGCAGTGCTATTGGCCTAGGATCCTACGAGCAGTACTTC
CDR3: CSAIGLGSYEQYF

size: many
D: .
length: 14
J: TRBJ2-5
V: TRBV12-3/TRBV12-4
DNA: TGTGCCAGCAGTTCGGGATTTACGGGGGAGACCCAGTACTTC
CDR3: CASSSGFTGETQYF

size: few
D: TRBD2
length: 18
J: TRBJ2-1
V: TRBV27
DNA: TGTGCCAGCAGTTGGGCTAGCGGGGGTCTCGTCAATTACAATGAGCAGTTCTTC
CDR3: CASSWASGGLVNYNEQFF

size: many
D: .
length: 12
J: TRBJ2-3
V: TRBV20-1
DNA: TGCAGTGCTAAGGGGGACACAGATACGCAGTATTTT
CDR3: CSAKGDTDTQYF

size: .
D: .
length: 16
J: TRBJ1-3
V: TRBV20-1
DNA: TGCAGTGCTAGAGATTTTGGGTTCTTCTCTGGAAACACCATATATTTT
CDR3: CSARDFGFFSGNTIYF

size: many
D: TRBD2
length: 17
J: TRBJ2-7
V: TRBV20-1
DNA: TGCAGTGCTAGAGATGGACTAGCGCCCTCCCATTCCTACGAGCAGTACTTC
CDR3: CSARDGLAPSHSYEQYF

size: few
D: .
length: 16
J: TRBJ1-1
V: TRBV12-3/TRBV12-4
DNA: TGTGCCAGCAGAAAGTCCCCTGGTGGGGGGTACACTGAAGCTTTCTTT
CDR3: CASRKSPGGGYTEAFF

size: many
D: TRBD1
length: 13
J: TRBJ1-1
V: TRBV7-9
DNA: TGTGCCAGCAGGGGGACAGGGTACGCTGAAGCTTTCTTT
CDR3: CASRGTGYAEAFF

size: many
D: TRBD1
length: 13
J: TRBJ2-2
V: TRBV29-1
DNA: TGCAGCGTCAGGGGGCATAGCACCGGGGAGCTGTTTTTT
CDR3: CSVRGHSTGELFF

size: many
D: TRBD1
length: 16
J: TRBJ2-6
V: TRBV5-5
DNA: TGTGCCAGCAGCCCCACAGGGGAGAACGGGGCCAACGTCCTGACTTTC
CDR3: CASSPTGENGANVLTF

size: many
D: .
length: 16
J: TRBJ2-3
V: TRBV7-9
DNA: TGTGCCAGCAGCCCCCCAGGCCCAACTCCCACAGATACGCAGTATTTT
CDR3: CASSPPGPTPTDTQYF

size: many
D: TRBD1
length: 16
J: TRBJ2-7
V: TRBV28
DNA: TGTGCCAGCAGTTTCCCTCGACAGGGTAGCTCCTACGAGCAGTACTTC
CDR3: CASSFPRQGSSYEQYF

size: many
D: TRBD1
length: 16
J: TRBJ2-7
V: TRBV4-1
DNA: TGCGCCAGCAGCCCAATTTCGGCCAGGGGGCGGTACGAGCAGTACTTC
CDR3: CASSPISARGRYEQYF

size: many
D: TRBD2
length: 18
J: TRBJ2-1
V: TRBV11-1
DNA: TGTGCCAGCATCCTTGGTTCGGGACTAGCGGGAGGGCCGGGGGAGCAGTTCTTC
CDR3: CASILGSGLAGGPGEQFF

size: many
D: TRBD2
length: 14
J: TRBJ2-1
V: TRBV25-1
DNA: TGTGCCAGCAGTGGAGGACTAGCCTACAATGAGCAGTTCTTC
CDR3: CASSGGLAYNEQFF

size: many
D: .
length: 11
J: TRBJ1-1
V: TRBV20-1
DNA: TGCAGTGCCTCGGGGGACACTGAAGCTTTCTTT
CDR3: CSASGDTEAFF

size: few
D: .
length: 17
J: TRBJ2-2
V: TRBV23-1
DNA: TGCGCCAGCAGTCAAAATAACCATCGGGAGAACACCGGGGAGCTGTTTTTT
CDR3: CASSQNNHRENTGELFF

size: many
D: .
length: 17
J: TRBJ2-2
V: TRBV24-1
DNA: TGTGCCACCAGCCATCTCAAGGGACGTTCGGGCACCGGGGAGCTGTTTTTT
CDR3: CATSHLKGRSGTGELFF

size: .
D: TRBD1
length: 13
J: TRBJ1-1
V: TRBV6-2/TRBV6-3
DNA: TGTGCCAGCAGGCCAAGGACAGGGGTTGAAGCTTTCTTT
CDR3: CASRPRTGVEAFF

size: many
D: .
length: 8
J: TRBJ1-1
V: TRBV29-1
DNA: TGCAGCCCTTCCGAAGCTTTCTTT
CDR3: CSPSEAFF

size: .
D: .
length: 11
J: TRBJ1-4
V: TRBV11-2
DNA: TGTGCCAGCAGCTATTATGAAAAACTGTTTTTT
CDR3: CASSYYEKLFF

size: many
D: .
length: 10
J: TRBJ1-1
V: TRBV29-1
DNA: TGCAGCGTTGATGCAGGACCAGCTTTCTTT
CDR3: CSVDAGPAFF

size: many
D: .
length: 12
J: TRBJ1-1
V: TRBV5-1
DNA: TGCGCCAGCAGCGGGATAGGCACTGAAGCTTTCTTT
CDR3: CASSGIGTEAFF

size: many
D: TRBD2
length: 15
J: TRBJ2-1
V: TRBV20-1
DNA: TGCAGTGCTAGAGGGGGGACTAGCGGGTACAATGAGCAGTTCTTC
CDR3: CSARGGTSGYNEQFF

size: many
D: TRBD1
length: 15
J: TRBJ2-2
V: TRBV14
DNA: TGTGCCAGCAGCCAAGCCGGGACAGGGTTCGGGGAGCTGTTTTTT
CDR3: CASSQAGTGFGELFF

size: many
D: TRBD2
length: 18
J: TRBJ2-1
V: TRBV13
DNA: TGTGCCAGCAGCTCCCCTTCGGTAGCGGGGGGGCAATACAATGAGCAGTTCTTC
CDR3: CASSSPSVAGGQYNEQFF

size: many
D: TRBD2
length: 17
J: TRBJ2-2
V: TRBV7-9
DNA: TGTGCCAGCAGCTTAGGATCTAGCGGGAGATTCATCGGGGAGCTGTTTTTT
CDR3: CASSLGSSGRFIGELFF

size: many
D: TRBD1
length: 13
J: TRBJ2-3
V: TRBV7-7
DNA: TGTGCTAGGGGGCTAGTGGCTCCAGATACGCAGTATTTT
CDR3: CARGLVAPDTQYF

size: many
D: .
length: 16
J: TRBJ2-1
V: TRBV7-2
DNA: TGTGCCAGCAGCTTAGCAATTAGGGCCGATTACAATGAGCAGTTCTTC
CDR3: CASSLAIRADYNEQFF

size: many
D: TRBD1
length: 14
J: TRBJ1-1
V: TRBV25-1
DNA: TGTGCCAGCAGTGAGGTCGGACAGGGCACTGAAGCTTTCTTT
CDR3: CASSEVGQGTEAFF

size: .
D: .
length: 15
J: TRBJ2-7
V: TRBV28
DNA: TGTGCCAGCAGTTTTTTGGTGCAAACCAAGGACGAGCAGTACTTC
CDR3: CASSFLVQTKDEQYF

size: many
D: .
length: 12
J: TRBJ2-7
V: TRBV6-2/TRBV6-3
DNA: TGTGCCAGCAGGACGACAGTTCTCGAGCAGTACTTC
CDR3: CASRTTVLEQYF

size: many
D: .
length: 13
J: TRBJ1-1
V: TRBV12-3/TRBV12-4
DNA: TGTGCCAGCAGTCCTCACGGGCAGGGTGAAGCTTTCTTT
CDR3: CASSPHGQGEAFF

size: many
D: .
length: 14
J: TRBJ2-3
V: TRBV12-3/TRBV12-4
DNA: TGTGCCAGCAGTTTCCGACAGACGGGAGATACGCAGTATTTT
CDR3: CASSFRQTGDTQYF

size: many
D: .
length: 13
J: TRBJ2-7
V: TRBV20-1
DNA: TGCAGTGCTAGGGGCGGGATGAACTACGAGCAGTACTTC
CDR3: CSARGGMNYEQYF

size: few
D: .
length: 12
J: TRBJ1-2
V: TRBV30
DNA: TGTGCCTGGAGTGCACCAACGAGAGGCTACACCTTC
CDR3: CAWSAPTRGYTF

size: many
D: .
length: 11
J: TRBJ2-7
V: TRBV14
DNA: TGTGCCAGCAGCCGGGGGTACGAGCAGTACTTC
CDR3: CASSRGYEQYF